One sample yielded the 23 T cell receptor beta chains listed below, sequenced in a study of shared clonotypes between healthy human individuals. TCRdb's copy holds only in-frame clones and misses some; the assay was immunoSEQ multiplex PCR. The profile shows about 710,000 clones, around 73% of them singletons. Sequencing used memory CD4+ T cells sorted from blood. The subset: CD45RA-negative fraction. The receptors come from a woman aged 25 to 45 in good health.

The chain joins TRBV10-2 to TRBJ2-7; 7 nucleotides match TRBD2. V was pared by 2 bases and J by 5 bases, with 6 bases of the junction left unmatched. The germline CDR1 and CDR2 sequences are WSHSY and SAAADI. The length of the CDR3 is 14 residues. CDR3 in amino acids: CASSEPGTNNEQYF. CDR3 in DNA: TGCGCCAGCAGTGAGCCCGGGACTAACAACGAGCAGTACTTC.

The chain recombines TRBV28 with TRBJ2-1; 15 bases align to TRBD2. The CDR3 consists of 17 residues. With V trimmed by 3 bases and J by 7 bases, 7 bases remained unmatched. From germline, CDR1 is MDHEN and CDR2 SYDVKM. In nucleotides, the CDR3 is TGTGCCAGCAGTTTTTGGGGCGGGACTAGCGGGGGGAATGAGCAGTTCTTC. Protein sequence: CASSFWGGTSGGNEQFF.

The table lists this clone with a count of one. The CDR3 is CASIPPGLGYEQYF. The CDR3 DNA sequence: TGTGCCAGCATCCCTCCGGGACTAGGCTACGAGCAGTACTTC. The V and J genes are TRBV6-6 and TRBJ2-7; the match to TRBD2 covers 8 bases. Germline trimming cut 7 bases from V and 3 bases from J; bases unmatched to any gene: 8. This CDR3 has 14 amino acids. Germline V gene data show CDR1 as MNHNY and CDR2 as SVGAGI (reference sequence).

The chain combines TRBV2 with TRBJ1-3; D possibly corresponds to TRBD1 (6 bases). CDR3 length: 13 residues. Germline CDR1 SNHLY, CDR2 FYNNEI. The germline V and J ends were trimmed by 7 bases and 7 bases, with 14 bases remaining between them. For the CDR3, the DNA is TGTGCCAGCATCGGGGGCATCGGGAACACCATATATTTT. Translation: CASIGGIGNTIYF.

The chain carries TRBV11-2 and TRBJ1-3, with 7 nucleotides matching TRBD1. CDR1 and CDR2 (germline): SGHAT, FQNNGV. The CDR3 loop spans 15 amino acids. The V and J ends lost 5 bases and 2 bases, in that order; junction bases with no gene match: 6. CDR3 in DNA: TGTGCCAGCAGCCCTAGACAGGGTCCTGGAAACACCATATATTTT. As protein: CASSPRQGPGNTIYF.

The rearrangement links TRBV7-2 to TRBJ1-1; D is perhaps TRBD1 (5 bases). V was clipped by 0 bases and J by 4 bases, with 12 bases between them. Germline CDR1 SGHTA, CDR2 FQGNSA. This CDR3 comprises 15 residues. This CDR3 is CASSLAPQGGTEAFF. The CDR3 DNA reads TGTGCCAGCAGCTTAGCGCCCCAGGGAGGCACTGAAGCTTTCTTT.

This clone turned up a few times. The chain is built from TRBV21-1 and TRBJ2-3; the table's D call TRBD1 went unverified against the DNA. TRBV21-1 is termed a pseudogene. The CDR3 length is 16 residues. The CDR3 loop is CASTDRRYLPTDTQYF. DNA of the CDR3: TGTGCCAGCACCGACAGGCGTTATCTCCCCACAGATACGCAGTATTTT.

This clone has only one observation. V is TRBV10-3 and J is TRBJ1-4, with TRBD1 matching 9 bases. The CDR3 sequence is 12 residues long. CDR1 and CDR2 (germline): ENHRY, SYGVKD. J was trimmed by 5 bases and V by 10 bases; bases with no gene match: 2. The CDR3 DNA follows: TGTGCCACGGGACAGGGAAATGAAAAACTGTTTTTT. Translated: CATGQGNEKLFF.

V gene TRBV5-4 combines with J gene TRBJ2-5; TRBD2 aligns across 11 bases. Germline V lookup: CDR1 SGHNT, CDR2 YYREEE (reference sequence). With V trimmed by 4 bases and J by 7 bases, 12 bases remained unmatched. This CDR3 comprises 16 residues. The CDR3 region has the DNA TGTGCCAGCAGCGACGATCCCGGGACTAGCGGTGTGACCCAGTACTTC. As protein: CASSDDPGTSGVTQYF. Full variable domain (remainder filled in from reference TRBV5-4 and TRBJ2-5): ETGVTQSPTHLIKTRGQQVTLRCSSQSGHNTVSWYQQALGQGPQFIFQYYREEENGRGNFPPRFSGLQFPNYSSELNVNALELDDSALYLCASSDDPGTSGVTQYFGPGTRLLVL.

CDR3 sequence (DNA): TGTGCCAGCAGCGCCACAGGGGGCGGTGGAAACACCATATATTTT. As protein: CASSATGGGGNTIYF. This chain links TRBV9 with TRBJ1-3; 9 bases fit TRBD1. CDR1 and CDR2 (germline): SGDLS, YYNGEE. V was clipped by 3 bases and J by 3 bases; unmatched bases: 4. The CDR3 covers 15 residues.

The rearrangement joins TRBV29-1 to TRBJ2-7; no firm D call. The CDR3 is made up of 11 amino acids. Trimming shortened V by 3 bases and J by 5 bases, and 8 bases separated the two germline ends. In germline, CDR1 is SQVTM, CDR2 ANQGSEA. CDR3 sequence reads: CSVDPGHEQYF. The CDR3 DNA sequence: TGCAGCGTTGACCCGGGCCACGAGCAGTACTTC.

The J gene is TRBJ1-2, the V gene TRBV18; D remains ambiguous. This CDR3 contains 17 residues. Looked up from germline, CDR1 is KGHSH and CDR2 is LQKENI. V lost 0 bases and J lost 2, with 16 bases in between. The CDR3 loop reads CASSPPDWASSNYGYTF. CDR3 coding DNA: TGTGCCAGCTCACCACCGGATTGGGCCAGCTCGAACTATGGCTACACCTTC.

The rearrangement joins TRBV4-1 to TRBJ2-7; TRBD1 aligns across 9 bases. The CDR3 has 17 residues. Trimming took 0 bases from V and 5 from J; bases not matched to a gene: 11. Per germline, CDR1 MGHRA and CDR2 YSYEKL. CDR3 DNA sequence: TGCGCCAGCAGCCAAGAAGAGGTAGGGACAGGGACGGACGAGCAGTACTTC. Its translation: CASSQEEVGTGTDEQYF.

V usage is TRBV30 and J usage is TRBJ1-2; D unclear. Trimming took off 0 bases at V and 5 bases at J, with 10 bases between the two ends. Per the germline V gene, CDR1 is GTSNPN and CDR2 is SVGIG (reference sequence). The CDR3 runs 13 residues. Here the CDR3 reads CAWSVRGAYGYTF. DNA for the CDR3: TGTGCCTGGAGTGTACGGGGAGCTTATGGCTACACCTTC.

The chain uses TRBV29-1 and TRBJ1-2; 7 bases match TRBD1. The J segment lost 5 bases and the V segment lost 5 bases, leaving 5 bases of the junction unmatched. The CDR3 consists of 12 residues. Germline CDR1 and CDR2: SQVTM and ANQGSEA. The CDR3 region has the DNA TGCAGCGTTTCCGGGACAGCTTATGGCTACACCTTC. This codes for CSVSGTAYGYTF. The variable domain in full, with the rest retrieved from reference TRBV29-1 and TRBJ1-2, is SAVISQKPSRDICQRGTSLTIQCQVDSQVTMMFWYRQQPGQSLTLIATANQGSEATYESGFVIDKFPISRPNLTFSTLTVSNMSPEDSSIYLCSVSGTAYGYTFGSGTRLTVV.

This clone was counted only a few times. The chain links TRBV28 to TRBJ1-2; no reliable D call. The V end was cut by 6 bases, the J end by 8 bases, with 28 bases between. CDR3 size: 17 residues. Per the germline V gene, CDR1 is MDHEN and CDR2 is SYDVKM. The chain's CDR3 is CASRQMGVGDKPLGYTF. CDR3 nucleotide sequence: TGTGCCAGCAGACAAATGGGAGTTGGAGACAAACCGTTAGGCTACACCTTC.

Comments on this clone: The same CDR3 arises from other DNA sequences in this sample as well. CDR3 sequence: CASSFYTGELFF. The CDR3 nucleotides read TGTGCCAGCAGCTTCTACACCGGGGAGCTGTTTTTT. The J gene is TRBJ2-2, the V gene TRBV7-9; no clear D gene. Trimming removed 3 bases at V and 3 bases at J, with 2 bases between. CDR1 is SEHNR, CDR2 FQNEAQ, per germline (reference sequence). The CDR3 loop spans 12 amino acids.

This CDR3 is CASSETTSGGELFF. DNA of the CDR3: TGTGCCAGCAGTGAAACGACTAGCGGCGGGGAGCTGTTTTTT. The chain has TRBV2 and TRBJ2-2; 9 positions match TRBD2. The CDR3 is 14 amino acids. J lost 7 bases, V lost 2 bases, and 2 bases had no gene match. Germline V gene data show CDR1 as SNHLY and CDR2 as FYNNEI.

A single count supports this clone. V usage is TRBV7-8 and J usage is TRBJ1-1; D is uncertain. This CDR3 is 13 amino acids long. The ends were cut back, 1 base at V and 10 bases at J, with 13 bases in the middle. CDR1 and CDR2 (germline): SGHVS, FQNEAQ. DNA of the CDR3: TGTGCCAGCAGCTTAGGGGGAAGAGTTGGAGCTTTCTTT. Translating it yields CASSLGGRVGAFF. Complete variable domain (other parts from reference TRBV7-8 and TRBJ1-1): GAGVSQSPRYKVAKRGQDVALRCDPISGHVSLFWYQQALGQGPEFLTYFQNEAQLDKSGLPSDRFFAERPEGSVSTLKIQRTQQEDSAVYLCASSLGGRVGAFFGQGTRLTVV.

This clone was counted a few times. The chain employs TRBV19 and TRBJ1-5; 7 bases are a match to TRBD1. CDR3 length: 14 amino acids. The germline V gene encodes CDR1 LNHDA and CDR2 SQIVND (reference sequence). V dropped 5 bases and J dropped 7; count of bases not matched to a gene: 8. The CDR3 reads CASSRIGGEQPQHF. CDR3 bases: TGTGCCAGTAGTCGAATAGGGGGCGAGCAGCCCCAGCATTTT.

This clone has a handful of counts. CDR3 nucleotide sequence: TGTGCCAGCAGTTACTCGGGCCGGGACAGGGGCTACGAGCAGTACTTC. Encoded protein: CASSYSGRDRGYEQYF. This chain uses TRBV6-5 with TRBJ2-7; TRBD1 aligns across 10 bases. Losses at the gene ends were 0 bases for V and 3 bases for J; bases not matched to a gene: 5. CDR1 and CDR2 from the germline V gene are MNHEY and SVGAGI. This CDR3 spans 16 amino acids.

CDR3 coding DNA: TGTGCCAGCAGAGTGGGACAGGGACACACTGAAGCTTTCTTT. Its translation is CASRVGQGHTEAFF. This rearrangement joins TRBV6-5 to TRBJ1-1, with TRBD1 matching 9 bases. The CDR3 runs to 14 residues. The V segment lost 6 bases and the J segment 3 bases; nucleotides outside the gene matches: 5. Germline V CDR1 and CDR2: MNHEY, SVGAGI.

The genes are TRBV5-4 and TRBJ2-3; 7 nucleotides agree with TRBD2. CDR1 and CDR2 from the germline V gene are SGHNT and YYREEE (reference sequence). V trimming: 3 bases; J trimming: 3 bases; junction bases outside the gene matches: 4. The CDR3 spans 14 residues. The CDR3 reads CASSWGTTTDTQYF. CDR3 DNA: TGTGCCAGCAGCTGGGGGACTACGACAGATACGCAGTATTTT.